These 21 T cell receptor beta chains were all obtained from the same sample, sequenced in a study of T cell changes during pregnancy in multiple sclerosis (dated by TCRdb to about 2019). The library came from the immunoSEQ multiplex PCR assay. TCRdb obtained this table from immuneACCESS and retained in-frame rearrangements with V and J assigned. These tables miss some clones; where compared with another copy, unresolved V genes account for less than half of the shortfall, and the remainder is unexplained. Within this sample are approximately 85,000 clones, with about 94% of them counted one time only. The ten largest clones take up roughly 2.5% of the sample. The input for sequencing was peripheral blood, taken in the third trimester of pregnancy. The receptors were gathered from a female donor with multiple sclerosis, enrolled in a pregnancy study.

The chain recombines TRBV18 with TRBJ1-2; tentative D call: TRBD1 (5 bases). Deletions cut 2 bases from V and 0 bases from J, with 7 bases between. From germline, CDR1 is KGHSH and CDR2 LQKENI. There are 14 residues in the CDR3. The CDR3 region is CASSPAGANYGYTF. The CDR3 coding sequence is TGTGCCAGCTCACCAGCGGGGGCTAACTATGGCTACACCTTC.

J is TRBJ2-7 and V is TRBV7-3; no clear D gene. There are 12 residues in the CDR3. Trimming took off 5 bases at V and 6 bases at J, with 11 bases between the two ends. CDR1 SGHTA and CDR2 FQGTGA come from the germline V gene. The CDR3 is CASSHPGAEQYF. Written as DNA, the CDR3 is TGTGCCAGCAGCCACCCGGGTGCCGAGCAGTACTTC.

The chain carries TRBV5-5 and TRBJ1-6; D might be TRBD1 (6 bases). There are 14 residues in the CDR3. Trimming took 0 bases from V and 6 from J, leaving 7 bases between them. CDR1 is SGHKS, CDR2 YYEKEE, per germline (reference sequence). Here the CDR3 reads CASSLGQVNSPLHF. Written as DNA, the CDR3 is TGTGCCAGCAGCTTGGGACAGGTTAATTCACCCCTCCACTTT. The full variable domain, with the rest looked up from reference TRBV5-5 and TRBJ1-6, is DAGVTQSPTHLIKTRGQQVTLRCSPISGHKSVSWYQQVLGQGPQFIFQYYEKEERGRGNFPDRFSARQFPNYSSELNVNALLLGDSALYLCASSLGQVNSPLHFGNGTRLTVT.

This chain connects TRBV6-5 to TRBJ2-3; a possible D gene is TRBD1 (7 bases). The CDR3 extends over 14 amino acids. Trimming left V 5 bases short and J 3 bases short, with 12 bases between. CDR1 and CDR2 from the germline V gene are MNHEY and SVGAGI. The CDR3, as DNA: TGTGCCAGCAGTGACAGGGAGGTTACAGATACGCAGTATTTT. Its protein is CASSDREVTDTQYF.

The chain uses TRBV23-1 and TRBJ1-1; D is unresolved. TRBV23-1 is given ORF status, its function remaining uncertain. V dropped 7 bases and J dropped 1 base, with 10 bases sitting between them. The CDR3 is 13 amino acids. The CDR3 region is CASNAQENTEAFF. The CDR3 DNA reads TGCGCCAGCAATGCGCAGGAGAACACTGAAGCTTTCTTT.

Written as DNA, the CDR3 is TGTGCTAGTGGTTTGTCGGTGACCGGGGAGCTGTTTTTT. It codes for CASGLSVTGELFF. The chain couples TRBV12-5 to TRBJ2-2; no clear D. Trimming took off 2 bases at V and 5 bases at J, with 6 bases between the two ends. Germline CDR1 LGHNT, CDR2 FRNRAP. The length of the CDR3 is 13 residues. Combining the CDR3 with reference TRBV12-5 and TRBJ2-2 gives the whole variable domain DARVTQTPRHKVTEMGQEVTMRCQPILGHNTVFWYRQTMMQGLELLAYFRNRAPLDDSGMPKDRFSAEMPDATLATLKIQPSEPRDSAVYFCASGLSVTGELFFGEGSRLTVL.

This sequence joins TRBV13 and TRBJ2-7; tentatively, D is TRBD1 (5 bases). Germline V CDR1 and CDR2: PRHDT, FYEKMQ (reference sequence). V shed 2 bases and J shed 2 bases, with 7 bases lying between them. This CDR3 has 13 residues. DNA for the CDR3: TGTGCCAGCAGCTTACAGGGCCCCTACGAGCAGTACTTC. Translation: CASSLQGPYEQYF.

V and J are TRBV6-5 and TRBJ2-1; D might be TRBD2 (6 bases). V lost 6 bases to trimming and J lost 5 bases, with 17 bases between them. Germline CDR1 is MNHEY and CDR2 is SVGAGI. This CDR3 contains 15 residues. The chain's CDR3 is CASSRWGVGNNEQFF. The DNA of the CDR3 is TGTGCCAGCAGCCGGTGGGGGGTCGGGAACAATGAGCAGTTCTTC.

The V gene is TRBV4-1, the J gene TRBJ1-6; 11 nucleotides match TRBD1. The germline V gene has CDR1 MGHRA and CDR2 YSYEKL. V lost 4 bases, J lost 9 bases, and 8 bases stayed unmatched. The CDR3 length is 16 residues. The CDR3 DNA is TGCGCCAGCAGCCTCCCCTCCGGACAGGGGGCTTCACCCCTCCACTTT. Its translation is CASSLPSGQGASPLHF.

The chain couples TRBV7-9 to TRBJ1-3, with D hard to call. V gave up 0 bases and J gave up 5 bases, with 5 bases separating them. Germline CDR1 is SEHNR and CDR2 is FQNEAQ (reference sequence). The length of the CDR3 is 13 residues. The CDR3 here is CASSLARRNTIYF. CDR3 in DNA: TGTGCCAGCAGCTTAGCGCGCAGAAACACCATATATTTT.

The genes are TRBV6-5 and TRBJ2-7; D uncertain. Germline V CDR1 and CDR2: MNHEY, SVGAGI. V was pared by 8 bases and J by 1 base, with 9 bases between. The CDR3 contains 12 residues. The CDR3 loop reads CASHSRSYEQYF. The CDR3 nucleotides are TGTGCCAGCCACTCTAGGTCCTACGAGCAGTACTTC.

DNA of the CDR3: TGTGCCAGCAGCTTAGCGGTGTCGGGGAGCTCCTATAATTCACCCCTCCACTTT. As protein: CASSLAVSGSSYNSPLHF. This chain connects TRBV7-6 to TRBJ1-6; D uncertain. The V gene's germline CDR1 is SGHVS and CDR2 FNYEAQ. V lost 0 bases, J lost 0 bases, and 12 bases lay in between. The CDR3 is 18 amino acids.

This rearrangement joins TRBV2 to TRBJ2-4, with D possibly TRBD1 on 5 matching bases. The CDR3 contains 15 residues. Germline loops: CDR1 SNHLY, CDR2 FYNNEI. Trimming pared 6 bases from V and 6 bases from J, leaving 18 bases between. The CDR3 here is CASSELPQALNIQYF. DNA of the CDR3: TGTGCCAGCAGCGAACTCCCACAGGCTTTAAACATTCAGTACTTC.

V and J are TRBV6-1 and TRBJ1-5; TRBD1 might be the D (5 bases). With 4 bases removed from V and 9 bases from J, the gap between germline ends came to 16 bases. This CDR3 spans 14 amino acids. CDR1 MNHNS and CDR2 SASEGT come from the germline V gene. The CDR3 DNA reads as TGTGCCAGCAGTGCTCCTGCGCGGGGGAGGCCCCAGCATTTT. This gives the protein CASSAPARGRPQHF.

This clone was counted once. V is TRBV6-5 and J is TRBJ2-1, with 8 nucleotides matching TRBD1. This CDR3 is built from 15 residues. Trimming removed 6 bases from V and 1 base from J; junction bases left unmatched: 5. CDR1 MNHEY and CDR2 SVGAGI come from the germline V gene. CDR3 in DNA: TGTGCCAGCAGCCCTACAGGGGGGTCCTACAATGAGCAGTTCTTC. Its protein is CASSPTGGSYNEQFF.

This rearrangement joins TRBV7-8 to TRBJ1-1, with a weak D call TRBD1 (5 bases). Looked up from germline, CDR1 is SGHVS and CDR2 is FQNEAQ. This CDR3 is built from 16 residues. Trimming took off 1 base at V and 6 bases at J, with 18 bases between the two ends. CDR3 DNA: TGTGCCAGCAGCTTAGGAGTCTGGGCCAGGGCCTCTGAAGCTTTCTTT. It codes for CASSLGVWARASEAFF.

The chain employs TRBV9 and TRBJ1-1; no clear D gene. Germline lookup yields CDR1 SGDLS and CDR2 YYNGEE. The CDR3 length is 12 residues. Deletions cut 4 bases from V and 1 base from J, with 5 bases between. The CDR3 protein is CASSSQNTEAFF. The CDR3 DNA follows: TGTGCCAGCAGCAGCCAGAACACTGAAGCTTTCTTT.

V usage is TRBV5-4 and J usage is TRBJ1-1; no clear D. Germline V gives CDR1 SGHNT, CDR2 YYREEE (reference sequence). The CDR3 is 14 residues long. V lost 4 bases and J 4 bases, leaving 14 bases between the germline ends. CDR3 protein: CASSLGAGGTEAFF. The CDR3, as DNA: TGTGCCAGCAGCCTCGGCGCGGGTGGCACTGAAGCTTTCTTT.

This clone was detected once. The chain links TRBV6-1 to TRBJ1-1, with TRBD1 matching over 10 bases. J lost 0 bases, V lost 6 bases, and 4 bases had no gene match. Germline CDR1 and CDR2: MNHNS and SASEGT. The CDR3 has 15 amino acids. The CDR3 coding sequence is TGTGCCAGCAGGCCCGGACAGGGGGTGAACACTGAAGCTTTCTTT. Its protein is CASRPGQGVNTEAFF.

The chain uses TRBV11-2 and TRBJ2-7, with 11 bases aligning to TRBD1. J gave up 5 bases and V 3 bases, and 9 bases lay outside the gene matches. CDR1 SGHAT and CDR2 FQNNGV come from the germline V gene. The CDR3 runs to 16 residues. This CDR3 reads CASSFPAWTGGHEQYF. The CDR3 region has the DNA TGTGCCAGCAGCTTCCCTGCTTGGACAGGGGGCCACGAGCAGTACTTC.

This chain uses TRBV4-1 with TRBJ1-1, with a possible D match to TRBD1 (6 bases). Germline V lookup: CDR1 MGHRA, CDR2 YSYEKL. V shed 1 base and J shed 13 bases, with 19 bases lying between them. This CDR3 has 14 amino acids. The chain's CDR3 is CASSQVRGGLGGFF. DNA for the CDR3: TGCGCCAGCAGCCAAGTTCGGGGGGGCCTTGGTGGTTTCTTT.